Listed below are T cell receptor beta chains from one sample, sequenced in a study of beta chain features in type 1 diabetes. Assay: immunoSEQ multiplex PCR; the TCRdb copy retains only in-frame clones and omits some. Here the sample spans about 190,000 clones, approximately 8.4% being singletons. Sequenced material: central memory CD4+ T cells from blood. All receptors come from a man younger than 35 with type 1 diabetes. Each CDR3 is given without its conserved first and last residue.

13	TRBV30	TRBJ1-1	AWSVRSRLNTEAF
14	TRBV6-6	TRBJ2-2	ASSYSRGRGDGELF
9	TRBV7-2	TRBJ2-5	ASSSQGTQY
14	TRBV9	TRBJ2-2	ASSVGPAANTGELF
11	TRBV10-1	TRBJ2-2	ASSERVAGELF
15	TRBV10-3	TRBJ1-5	AISESSKGTGRQPQH
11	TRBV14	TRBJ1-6	ASSHQGWAPLH
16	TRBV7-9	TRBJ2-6	ASSFPGQGKPGANVLT
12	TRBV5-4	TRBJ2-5	ASSFGGDQETQY
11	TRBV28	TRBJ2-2	ASSLSSTGELF
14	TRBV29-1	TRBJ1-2	SVHIFPGQGNYGYT
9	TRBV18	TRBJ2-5	ASQYQETQY
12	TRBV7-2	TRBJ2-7	ASSPGGAGSEQY
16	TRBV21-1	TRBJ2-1	ASSKVRGPCCPYNEQF
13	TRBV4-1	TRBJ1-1	ASSQVGLGNTEAF
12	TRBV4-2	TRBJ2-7	ASSFRGAGYEQY
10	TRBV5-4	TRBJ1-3	ASTGAGNTIY
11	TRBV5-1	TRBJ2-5	ASSMDRLETQY
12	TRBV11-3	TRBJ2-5	ASSSGQGQETQY
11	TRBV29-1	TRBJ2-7	SVADRVHYEQY
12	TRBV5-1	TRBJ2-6	ASSKLAGANVLT
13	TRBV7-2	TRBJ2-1	ASSPPGQGWNEQF
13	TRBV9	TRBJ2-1	ASSVGSGGAREQF
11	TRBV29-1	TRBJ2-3	SATNYTGGTQY
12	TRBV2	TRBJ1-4	ASSRDRGREKLF
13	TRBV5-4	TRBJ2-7	ASSLGPGSSDEQY
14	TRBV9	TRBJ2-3	ASSVERGGDTDTQY
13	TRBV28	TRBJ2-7	ASSFPGTSSYEQY
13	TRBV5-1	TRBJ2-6	ASSLAGSGANVLT
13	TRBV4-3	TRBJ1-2	ASSQSSRGGYGYT
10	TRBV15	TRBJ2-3	ATSRPRDTQY
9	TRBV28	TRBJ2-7	ASSQHPFRY
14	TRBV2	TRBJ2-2	ASSGGLAGATGELF
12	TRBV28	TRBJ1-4	ASGAGTGSEKLF
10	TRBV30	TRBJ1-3	AWGSSGNTIY
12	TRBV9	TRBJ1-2	ASSPWDRGLGYT
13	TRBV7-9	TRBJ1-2	ASSLADRGVYGYT
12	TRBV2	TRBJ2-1	ASSGRGSGNEQF
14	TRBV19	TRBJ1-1	ASSIDASRANTEAF
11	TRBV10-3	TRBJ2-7	AITSGAAYEQY
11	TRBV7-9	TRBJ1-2	ASSPTGDRGYT
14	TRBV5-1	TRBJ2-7	ASSLETGGWYYEQY
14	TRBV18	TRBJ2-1	ASSPAGVTGGNEQF
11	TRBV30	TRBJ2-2	AWRGQMTGELF
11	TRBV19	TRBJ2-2	ATGGQGTGELF
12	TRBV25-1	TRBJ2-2	ASSEWASTSRLF
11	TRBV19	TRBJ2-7	ASSIDGGAMQY
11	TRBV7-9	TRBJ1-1	ASSLSRTSEAF
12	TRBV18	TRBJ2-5	ASSPQASPETQY
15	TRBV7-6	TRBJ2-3	ASSLYALAGGTDTQY
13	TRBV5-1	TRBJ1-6	ASSPQGIPNSPLH
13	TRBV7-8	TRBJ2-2	ASSLGTHGAGELF
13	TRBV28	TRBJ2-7	ASISSTSRTYEQY
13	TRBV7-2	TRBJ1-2	ASSEGQGENYGYT
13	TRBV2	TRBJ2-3	ASSDSFGDTDTQY